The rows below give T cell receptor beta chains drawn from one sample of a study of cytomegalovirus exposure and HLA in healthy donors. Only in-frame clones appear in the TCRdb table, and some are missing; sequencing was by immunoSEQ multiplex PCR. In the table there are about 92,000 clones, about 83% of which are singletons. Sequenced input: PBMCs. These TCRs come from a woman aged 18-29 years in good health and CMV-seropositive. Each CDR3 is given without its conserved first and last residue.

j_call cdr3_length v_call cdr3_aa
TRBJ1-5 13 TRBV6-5 ASSPIGGGAQPQH
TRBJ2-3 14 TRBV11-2 ATSRRSGGRTDTQY
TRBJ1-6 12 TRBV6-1 ASAGTGDNSPLH
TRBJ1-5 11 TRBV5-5 ASSFSGGQPQH
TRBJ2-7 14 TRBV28 ASRPWVGTSSYEQY
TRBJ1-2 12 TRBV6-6 ASRQGVIDYGYT
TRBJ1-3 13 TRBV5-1 ASSLAGNSGNTIY
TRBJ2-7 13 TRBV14 ASSHYTNRAYEQY
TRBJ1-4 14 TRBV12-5 ASGCGDQGANEKLF
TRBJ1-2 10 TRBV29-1 SVQAGNGGYT
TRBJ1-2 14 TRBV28 ASSGPRTGGRYGYT